One sample yielded the 32 T cell receptor beta chains listed below, sequenced in a study of T cell repertoires in ileal Crohn's disease (dated by TCRdb to about 2019). The time point label, read with the paper, signifies: inflamed ileum from the surgical specimen. Library generation was performed with the immunoSEQ multiplex PCR assay. TCRdb holds this immuneACCESS table with in-frame rearrangements only. Some clones are missing; in checked studies, unresolved V genes explain under half, and the rest has no known cause. The sample data list about 14,000 clones, and less than 80% of these were observed just once. About 15% of the sample belongs to the ten largest clones. Sequencing was carried out using ileal tissue. The source of these receptors is an adult with Crohn's disease.

The rearrangement joins TRBV10-1 to TRBJ2-4; no definite D call. The CDR3 is 14 amino acids. Trimming left V 6 bases short and J 1 base short, with 10 bases between. Looked up from germline, CDR1 is WNHNN and CDR2 is SYGVQD (reference sequence). The CDR3 DNA reads as TGCGCCAGCAGCTCCACGTTGGCCAAAAACATTCAGTACTTC. Protein: CASSSTLAKNIQYF.

The chain carries TRBV18 and TRBJ1-1; 10 bases line up with TRBD1. The CDR3 loop spans 13 amino acids. The trim removed 2 bases at V and 6 bases at J, leaving 0 bases unmatched. The V gene's germline CDR1 is KGHSH and CDR2 LQKENI. DNA for the CDR3: TGTGCCAGCTCACCAGGACAGGGGGCTGAAGCTTTCTTT. Protein: CASSPGQGAEAFF.

V usage is TRBV5-1 and J usage is TRBJ1-1; a possible D gene is TRBD1 (5 bases). The V and J ends lost 0 bases and 0 bases respectively, with 12 bases between them. In germline, CDR1 is SGHRS, CDR2 YFSETQ. This CDR3 spans 16 amino acids. CDR3 amino acids: CASSLALGHLNTEAFF. The CDR3 nucleotides read TGCGCCAGCAGCTTGGCATTAGGACACTTGAACACTGAAGCTTTCTTT.

Comments on this clone: The sample carries other DNA sequences with the same CDR3. V usage is TRBV27 and J usage is TRBJ2-7; 8 nucleotides line up with TRBD2. The CDR3 sequence is 14 residues long. CDR1 and CDR2 from the germline V gene are MNHEY and SMNVEV (reference sequence). With 2 bases clipped from V and 3 bases from J, the junction kept 3 bases outside the gene matches. In nucleotides, the CDR3 is TGTGCCAGCAGTTTAGCGGGGGGAGTCTACGAGCAGTACTTC. It is translated as CASSLAGGVYEQYF.

The V gene is TRBV25-1, the J gene TRBJ2-2; D is possibly TRBD2 (6 bases). CDR3 size: 18 residues. CDR1 is MGHDK, CDR2 SYGVNS, per germline. V lost 6 bases and J 0 bases, leaving 20 bases between the germline ends. As DNA, the CDR3 is TGTGCCAGCAGCCAAACTCCGGAGGGGTTCGCGAACACCGGGGAGCTGTTTTTT. Translation gives CASSQTPEGFANTGELFF. Variable domain in full (rest from reference TRBV25-1 and TRBJ2-2): EADIYQTPRYLVIGTGKKITLECSQTMGHDKMYWYQQDPGMELHLIHYSYGVNSTEKGDLSSESTVSRIRTEHFPLTLESARPSHTSQYLCASSQTPEGFANTGELFFGEGSRLTVL.

This clone was seen a single time. This chain connects TRBV7-9 to TRBJ1-1; D is possibly TRBD1 (6 bases). Deletions cut 3 bases from V and 11 bases from J, with 25 bases between. CDR3 size: 16 residues. CDR1 is SEHNR and CDR2 is FQNEAQ in the germline V gene (reference sequence). The CDR3 reads CASSFLPPGAGEQAFF. Here the CDR3 DNA reads TGTGCCAGCAGCTTTCTCCCCCCGGGGGCAGGAGAGCAGGCTTTCTTT.

The chain carries TRBV19 and TRBJ1-5; D call uncertain. Germline CDR1 reads LNHDA; CDR2 reads SQIVND (reference sequence). Trimming shortened V by 7 bases and J by 4 bases, and 11 bases separated the two germline ends. This CDR3 comprises 13 residues. CDR3 region: CASMLGINQPQHF. In nucleotides, the CDR3 is TGTGCCAGTATGCTAGGGATAAATCAGCCCCAGCATTTT.

The V gene is TRBV7-3, the J gene TRBJ1-2, with TRBD1 matching 7 bases. Trimming cost V 0 bases and J 7 bases; bases outside gene matches: 8. This CDR3 is 15 amino acids long. Germline CDR1 SGHTA, CDR2 FQGTGA. CDR3 sequence reads: CASSLTPTGLGGYTF. The CDR3 DNA follows: TGTGCCAGCAGCTTAACCCCGACAGGGTTGGGTGGCTACACCTTC.

The chain uses TRBV7-9 and TRBJ2-5; TRBD2 matches at 11 bases. The CDR3 spans 17 residues. Germline loops: CDR1 SEHNR, CDR2 FQNEAQ (reference sequence). J was trimmed by 1 base and V by 7 bases; bases with no gene match: 11. This CDR3 reads CASNTGWLAGGQETQYF. In nucleotides, the CDR3 is TGTGCCAGCAACACAGGGTGGCTAGCGGGGGGCCAAGAGACCCAGTACTTC.

The chain carries TRBV23-1 and TRBJ1-2, with D perhaps TRBD1 (5 bases). TRBV23-1 is placed among ORFs of uncertain function. This CDR3 region has 13 residues. V lost 6 bases and J lost 5, with 13 bases in between. The CDR3 spells CASSIRGGYGYTF. CDR3 DNA: TGCGCCAGCAGCATCCGGGGCGGGTATGGCTACACCTTC.

The V call is TRBV18, the J call TRBJ1-2; D is unresolved. The V and J ends lost 4 bases and 4 bases respectively, with 10 bases between them. Per germline, CDR1 KGHSH and CDR2 LQKENI. The CDR3 is made up of 13 amino acids. As DNA, the CDR3 is TGTGCCAGCTCACGTCACCGGCCCTATGGCTACACCTTC. Translating it yields CASSRHRPYGYTF.

The chain is built from TRBV28 and TRBJ1-2; tentative D call: TRBD1 (5 bases). CDR1 MDHEN and CDR2 SYDVKM come from the germline V gene. The CDR3 is 13 residues long. V was clipped by 5 bases and J by 6 bases, with 13 bases between them. The CDR3 region has the DNA TGTGCCAGCAGTGAACCTCAGGGTAATGGCTACACCTTC. Its translation: CASSEPQGNGYTF.

This chain uses TRBV4-1 with TRBJ1-4; 8 bases line up with TRBD1. The CDR3 is 16 amino acids. Germline V lookup: CDR1 MGHRA, CDR2 YSYEKL. Trimming removed 4 bases from V and 8 bases from J; junction bases left unmatched: 12. The chain's CDR3 is CASSLTQDREEEKLFF. In nucleotides, the CDR3 is TGCGCCAGCAGCCTAACTCAGGACAGGGAGGAGGAAAAACTGTTTTTT.

The chain couples TRBV12-5 to TRBJ2-4, with 8 bases lining up with TRBD1. The ends lost 2 bases at V and 0 bases at J; junction bases unmatched: 3. Per germline, CDR1 LGHNT and CDR2 FRNRAP. The CDR3 is 16 residues long. The CDR3 DNA follows: TGTGCTAGTGGTTTGAGGACAGGGATAGCCAAAAACATTCAGTACTTC. Translating it yields CASGLRTGIAKNIQYF.

This clone was detected only once. The rearrangement joins TRBV2 to TRBJ2-1, with 12 bases lining up with TRBD2. V was clipped by 5 bases and J by 9 bases; unmatched bases: 8. Looked up from germline, CDR1 is SNHLY and CDR2 is FYNNEI. The length of the CDR3 is 15 residues. Here the CDR3 DNA reads TGTGCCAGCAGTTTTGCTAGCGGGGGGGCAGGTGAGCAGTTCTTC. Translation gives CASSFASGGAGEQFF. Looking up the rest from reference TRBV2 and TRBJ2-1 gives the full variable domain: EPEVTQTPSHQVTQMGQEVILRCVPISNHLYFYWYRQILGQKVEFLVSFYNNEISEKSEIFDDQFSVERPDGSNFTLKIRSTKLEDSAMYFCASSFASGGAGEQFFGPGTRLTVL.

The rearrangement links TRBV5-5 to TRBJ1-2; D not resolved. The V end lost 4 bases, the J end lost 0 bases, and 13 bases lay between the germline ends. Germline V gives CDR1 SGHKS, CDR2 YYEKEE (reference sequence). The CDR3 loop spans 15 amino acids. As DNA, the CDR3 is TGTGCCAGCAGCATACAACCTTCCTCTAACTATGGCTACACCTTC. Protein sequence: CASSIQPSSNYGYTF. The variable domain in full, completed from reference TRBV5-5 and TRBJ1-2, reads DAGVTQSPTHLIKTRGQQVTLRCSPISGHKSVSWYQQVLGQGPQFIFQYYEKEERGRGNFPDRFSARQFPNYSSELNVNALLLGDSALYLCASSIQPSSNYGYTFGSGTRLTVV.

In this sample, this clone turned up a few times. This rearrangement joins TRBV6-5 to TRBJ1-1; D not certain. This CDR3 has 12 amino acids. Deletions cut 5 bases from V and 3 bases from J, with 7 bases between. Per the germline V gene, CDR1 is MNHEY and CDR2 is SVGAGI. The CDR3 DNA follows: TGTGCCAGCAGTGACACCTACACTGAAGCTTTCTTT. Translating gives CASSDTYTEAFF.

The chain recombines TRBV5-1 with TRBJ1-6; D call uncertain. The CDR3 is made up of 15 amino acids. Trimming stripped 4 bases from V and 7 bases from J, with 15 bases between. CDR1 SGHRS and CDR2 YFSETQ come from the germline V gene. CDR3 DNA sequence: TGCGCCAGCAGCGCCAACCGCATTGGCAATTCACCCCTCCACTTT. Translating gives CASSANRIGNSPLHF. Based on the CDR3 plus reference TRBV5-1 and TRBJ1-6, the full variable domain is KAGVTQTPRYLIKTRGQQVTLSCSPISGHRSVSWYQQTPGQGLQFLFEYFSETQRNKGNFPGRFSGRQFSNSRSEMNVSTLELGDSALYLCASSANRIGNSPLHFGNGTRLTVT.

The CDR3 bases are TGTGCCAGCAGCAAAGACAAGACAAGAGGAGGACAGGCCCCCTCTGGAAACACCATATATTTT. Protein sequence: CASSKDKTRGGQAPSGNTIYF. The chain has TRBV21-1 and TRBJ1-3; the table's D call of TRBD1 was not tested on the DNA. TRBV21-1 is a pseudogene locus. This CDR3 has 21 residues.

In nucleotides, the CDR3 is TGCGCCAGCAGCTTCACAGGGGCCTCTGGAAACACCATATATTTT. Translated: CASSFTGASGNTIYF. The chain carries TRBV5-1 and TRBJ1-3, with 7 positions matching TRBD1. The length of the CDR3 is 15 residues. Germline V gene lookup returns CDR1 SGHRS and CDR2 YFSETQ. The J segment lost 0 bases and the V segment lost 2 bases, leaving 2 bases of the junction unmatched.

The V call is TRBV6-4, the J call TRBJ2-7; 10 nucleotides agree with TRBD1. Germline V gene lookup returns CDR1 MRHNA and CDR2 SNTAGT. The CDR3 loop spans 14 amino acids. V lost 5 bases to trimming and J lost 3 bases; unmatched junction nucleotides: 4. The CDR3 DNA is TGTGCCAGCAGTCCCAGGACAGGGGGCTACGAGCAGTACTTC. This sequence encodes CASSPRTGGYEQYF.

This CDR3 reads CASTQGRVGTEAFF. CDR3 DNA: TGTGCCAGCACCCAAGGGAGGGTGGGCACTGAAGCTTTCTTT. V gene TRBV6-1 combines with J gene TRBJ1-1; D remains unclear. V was trimmed by 7 bases and J by 4 bases, leaving 16 bases between them. Germline V gene sequence: CDR1 MNHNS, CDR2 SASEGT. The CDR3 covers 14 residues.

Within the sample, this clone is medium-sized. V gene TRBV7-9 combines with J gene TRBJ1-2; TRBD1 might be the D (5 bases). CDR3 length equals 16 residues. Trimming removed 5 bases at V and 3 bases at J, with 19 bases between. The V gene's germline CDR1 is SEHNR and CDR2 FQNEAQ (reference sequence). The CDR3 here is CASSLEDTWKYYGYTF. In DNA, the CDR3 is TGTGCCAGCAGCCTAGAGGACACGTGGAAATACTATGGCTACACCTTC.

The CDR3 DNA sequence: TGTGCCAGCAGTCTGCCCCCGCGCGTAACAGGGAAAAATTCACCCCTCCACTTT. This codes for CASSLPPRVTGKNSPLHF. V gene TRBV5-8 combines with J gene TRBJ1-6, with a weak D call TRBD1 (6 bases). Germline CDR1 SGHTS, CDR2 YDEGEE. V lost 5 bases, J lost 7 bases, and 25 bases lay in between. The CDR3 covers 18 residues.

The rearrangement joins TRBV4-1 to TRBJ1-3; tentatively, D is TRBD1 (6 bases). V lost 0 bases, J lost 4 bases, and 13 bases lay in between. The CDR3 has 16 residues. Germline loops: CDR1 MGHRA, CDR2 YSYEKL. This chain's CDR3 is CASSQEDGGGGNTIYF. As DNA, the CDR3 is TGCGCCAGCAGCCAAGAAGACGGGGGGGGCGGAAACACCATATATTTT.

The chain combines TRBV18 with TRBJ2-7, with D unclear. The germline V gene has CDR1 KGHSH and CDR2 LQKENI. The CDR3 consists of 12 residues. Trimming pared 3 bases from V and 8 bases from J, leaving 11 bases between. The CDR3 nucleotides read TGTGCCAGCTCACCTCCCCGTGGCAAGCAGTACTTC. Protein product: CASSPPRGKQYF.

This rearrangement joins TRBV5-4 to TRBJ2-1, with TRBD2 matching over 9 bases. This CDR3 is built from 17 residues. The V and J ends lost 7 bases and 2 bases, in that order; junction bases with no gene match: 13. Germline loops: CDR1 SGHNT, CDR2 YYREEE (reference sequence). The CDR3 is CASRTAGGFLAYNEQFF. The CDR3 DNA reads TGTGCCAGCCGGACAGCGGGGGGCTTTCTAGCCTACAATGAGCAGTTCTTC.

J is TRBJ2-3 and V is TRBV5-4, with D possibly matching TRBD1 (6 bases). This CDR3 contains 15 residues. V was shortened by 0 bases and J by 7 bases, with 15 bases between the two germline ends. CDR1 and CDR2 from the germline V gene are SGHNT and YYREEE (reference sequence). CDR3 sequence reads: CASSLVGAPLHTQYF. The CDR3 coding sequence is TGTGCCAGCAGCTTGGTGGGGGCCCCGCTCCATACGCAGTATTTT.

J is TRBJ1-1 and V is TRBV4-2, with a weak D call TRBD1 (5 bases). Germline CDR1 reads LGHNA; CDR2 reads YNFKEQ. CDR3 length equals 20 residues. The V end was cut by 4 bases, the J end by 5 bases, with 32 bases between. CDR3 in amino acids: CASSLVDSGSNEHWETEAFF. CDR3 DNA: TGTGCCAGCAGCCTCGTAGACAGCGGGTCAAATGAACACTGGGAAACTGAAGCTTTCTTT.

The chain is built from TRBV6-1 and TRBJ1-3; TRBD1 matches at 7 bases. CDR1 MNHNS and CDR2 SASEGT come from the germline V gene. The CDR3 is made up of 16 amino acids. J lost 0 bases, V lost 4 bases, and 6 bases had no gene match. The DNA of the CDR3 is TGTGCCAGCAGTGGGGACAGTTCTACCTCTGGAAACACCATATATTTT. It yields the protein CASSGDSSTSGNTIYF.

The J gene is TRBJ2-3, the V gene TRBV4-1; 10 bases agree with TRBD2. The V gene end was trimmed by 0 bases and the J gene end by 11 bases; junction bases not matched to a gene: 5. From germline, CDR1 is MGHRA and CDR2 YSYEKL. The CDR3 is made up of 14 amino acids. The CDR3 region is CASSQELTSGLQYF. The CDR3 bases are TGCGCCAGCAGCCAAGAGTTGACTAGCGGGTTGCAGTATTTT.

This chain links TRBV21-1 with TRBJ1-2; the table's TRBD1 call for D was not verified on the DNA. TRBV21-1 is termed a pseudogene. CDR3 length equals 15 residues. CDR3 nucleotide sequence: TGTGCCAGCGCCTTGTGTTATACAGGGGGCTGTGGCTACACCTTC. As protein: CASALCYTGGCGYTF.